This note documents a single T cell receptor beta chain sequence. What it recognizes is unknown. Post-ART PBMC samples numbered at least two per donor, and pre-ART ones at least one. A v3.0 immunoSEQ assay was performed at survey level. Produced via immunoSEQ multiplex PCR; TCRdb's table is partial and in-frame only. The sample holds 39,000 or so clones, around 79% seen once. The data were obtained in a study of long-term antiretroviral therapy in people with HIV. Study conclusions and caveats: Relative to transplant donor controls, diversity remained lower despite increasing after ART. It was observed that HIV repertoires exhibited narrower CDR3 length ranges than controls.

CDR3 length: 16 residues. Trimming left V 5 bases short and J 3 bases short, with 20 bases between. In germline, CDR1 is SEHNR, CDR2 FQNEAQ (reference sequence). The chain employs TRBV7-9 and TRBJ2-7, with D tentatively TRBD2 (5 bases). This sequence was found in a man aged 18-30 years with HIV. The sample was unsorted PBMCs, taken 0.6 years after starting antiretroviral therapy. This chain's CDR3 is CASSPKIRESNYEQYF. The CDR3 nucleotides read TGTGCCAGCAGCCCCAAAATCCGGGAATCAAACTACGAGCAGTACTTC.